This T cell receptor beta chain was captured by sequencing in a study of CD8 T cells in Susac syndrome. Trimming stripped 3 bases from V and 2 bases from J, with 10 bases between. The CDR3 consists of 13 residues. Germline V gene lookup returns CDR1 GTSNPN and CDR2 SVGIG (reference sequence). The authors reverse transcribed roughly 0.5 to 1 ug RNA with random hexamers. It was immunoSEQ multiplex PCR that amplified TCR beta CDR3 across 54 Vbeta and 13 Jbeta. One entry per CDR3 protein, called by TCRdb with MiXCR from the immunoSEQ multiplex PCR reads. The sample gives 150,000 to 200,000 distinct CDR3 sequences, roughly 94% of which show up once; 0.085% to 0.095% is in the top ten. TCR beta sequencing covered blood CD8+ and CD4+ T cells. The CD8+ and CD4+ T cells were negatively isolated, with the TEMRA cells enriched by FACS.

The source of this sequence is a human donor with multiple sclerosis. This chain uses TRBV30 with TRBJ1-1; D may be TRBD1 (5 bases). The specimen sequenced was CD4+ T cells from PBMCs. The CDR3: CAWSMTVNTEAFF. CDR3 DNA sequence: TGTGCCTGGAGCATGACAGTTAACACTGAAGCTTTCTTT.